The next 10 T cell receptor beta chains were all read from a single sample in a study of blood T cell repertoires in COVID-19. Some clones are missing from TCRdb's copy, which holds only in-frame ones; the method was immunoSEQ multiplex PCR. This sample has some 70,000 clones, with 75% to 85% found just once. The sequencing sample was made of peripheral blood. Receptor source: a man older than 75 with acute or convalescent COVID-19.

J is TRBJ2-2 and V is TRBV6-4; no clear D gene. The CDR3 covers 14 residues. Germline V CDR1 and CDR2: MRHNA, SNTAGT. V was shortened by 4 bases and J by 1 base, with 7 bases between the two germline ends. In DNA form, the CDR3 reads TGTGCCAGCAGTGCCGGTTGGAACACCGGGGAGCTGTTTTTT. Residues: CASSAGWNTGELFF.

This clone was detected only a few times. The CDR3 is CASRKGTGREKLFF. The CDR3 region has the DNA TGTGCCAGCAGAAAGGGGACAGGGAGGGAAAAACTGTTTTTT. The rearrangement links TRBV6-5 to TRBJ1-4; 9 nucleotides align to TRBD1. V dropped 6 bases and J dropped 8; count of bases not matched to a gene: 7. This CDR3 contains 14 residues. Germline V lookup: CDR1 MNHEY, CDR2 SVGAGI.

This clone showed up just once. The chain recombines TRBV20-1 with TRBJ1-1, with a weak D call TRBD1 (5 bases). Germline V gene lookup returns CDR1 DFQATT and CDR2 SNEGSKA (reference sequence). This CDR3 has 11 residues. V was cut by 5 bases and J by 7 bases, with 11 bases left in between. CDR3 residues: CSALLQGEAFF. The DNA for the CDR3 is TGCAGTGCTTTACTGCAGGGTGAAGCTTTCTTT.

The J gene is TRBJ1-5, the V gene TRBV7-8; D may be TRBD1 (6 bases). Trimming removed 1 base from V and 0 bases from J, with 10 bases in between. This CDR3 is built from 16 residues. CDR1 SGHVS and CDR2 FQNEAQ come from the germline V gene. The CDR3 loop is CASSLVAGDSNQPQHF. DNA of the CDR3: TGTGCCAGCAGCTTAGTGGCAGGGGATAGCAATCAGCCCCAGCATTTT.

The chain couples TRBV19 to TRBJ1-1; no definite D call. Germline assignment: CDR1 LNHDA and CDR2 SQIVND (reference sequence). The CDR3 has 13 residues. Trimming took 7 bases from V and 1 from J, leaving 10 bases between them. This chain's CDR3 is CASINRQNTEAFF. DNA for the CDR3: TGTGCCAGTATCAACCGACAGAACACTGAAGCTTTCTTT.

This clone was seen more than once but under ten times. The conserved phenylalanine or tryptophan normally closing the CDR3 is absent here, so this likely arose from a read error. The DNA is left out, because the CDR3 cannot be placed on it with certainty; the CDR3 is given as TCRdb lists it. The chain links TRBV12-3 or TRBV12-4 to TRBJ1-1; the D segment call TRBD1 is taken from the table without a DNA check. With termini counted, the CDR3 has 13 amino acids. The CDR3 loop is CASSLGGRGLPMV.

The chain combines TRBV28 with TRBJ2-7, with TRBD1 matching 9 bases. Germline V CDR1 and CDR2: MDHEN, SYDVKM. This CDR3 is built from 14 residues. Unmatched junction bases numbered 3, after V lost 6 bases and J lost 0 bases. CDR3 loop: CASRRQGVSYEQYF. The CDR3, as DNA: TGTGCCAGCAGGCGACAGGGGGTCTCCTACGAGCAGTACTTC.

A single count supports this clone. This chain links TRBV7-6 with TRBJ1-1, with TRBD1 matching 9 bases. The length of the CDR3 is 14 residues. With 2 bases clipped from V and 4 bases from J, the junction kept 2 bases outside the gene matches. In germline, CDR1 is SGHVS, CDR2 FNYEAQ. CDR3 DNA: TGTGCCAGCAGCTTACGGACAGGGGCCACTGAAGCTTTCTTT. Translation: CASSLRTGATEAFF.

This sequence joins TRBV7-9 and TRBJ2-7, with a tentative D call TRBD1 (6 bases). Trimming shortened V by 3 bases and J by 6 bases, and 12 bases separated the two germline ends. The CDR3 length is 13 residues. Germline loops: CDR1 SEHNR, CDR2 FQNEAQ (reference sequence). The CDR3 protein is CASSFYRDREQYF. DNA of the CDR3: TGTGCCAGCAGCTTTTACAGGGATCGCGAGCAGTACTTC.

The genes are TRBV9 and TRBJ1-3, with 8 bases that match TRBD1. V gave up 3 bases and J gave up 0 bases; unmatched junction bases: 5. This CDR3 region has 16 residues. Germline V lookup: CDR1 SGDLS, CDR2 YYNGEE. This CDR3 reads CASSGGTGSSGNTIYF. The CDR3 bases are TGTGCCAGCAGCGGTGGGACAGGAAGCTCTGGAAACACCATATATTTT.